Shown below are 23 T cell receptor beta chains from a single sample sequenced in a study of yellow fever vaccine responses in identical twins. TCRdb re-derived calls from the RT-PCR reads in MiXCR, one entry per CDR3 protein. This table holds about 6,000 distinct CDR3 sequences, 65% to 70% found once. Here the sequenced sample was T cells from blood (PBMCs), unsorted or a sorted subset (not recorded which), taken before or after yellow fever vaccination (not recorded which). The receptors come from a young woman who received the yellow fever vaccine.

This chain uses TRBV2 with TRBJ2-7; D ambiguous. Germline V lookup: CDR1 SNHLY, CDR2 FYNNEI. The CDR3 extends over 11 amino acids. V was trimmed by 6 bases and J by 6 bases, leaving 9 bases between them. The CDR3: CASRETSEQYF. CDR3 bases: TGTGCCAGCAGGGAAACTTCCGAGCAGTACTTC. Drawing the rest from reference TRBV2 and TRBJ2-7, the complete variable domain is EPEVTQTPSHQVTQMGQEVILRCVPISNHLYFYWYRQILGQKVEFLVSFYNNEISEKSEIFDDQFSVERPDGSNFTLKIRSTKLEDSAMYFCASRETSEQYFGPGTRLTVT.

The chain combines TRBV18 with TRBJ2-4; D is unclear. The length of the CDR3 is 16 residues. Trimming took off 2 bases at V and 0 bases at J, with 11 bases between the two ends. Germline values: CDR1 KGHSH, CDR2 LQKENI. CDR3: CASSPSDRLAKNIQYF. CDR3 DNA: TGTGCCAGCTCACCATCGGACCGATTAGCCAAAAACATTCAGTACTTC.

The V and J genes are TRBV4-1 and TRBJ2-7; maybe TRBD1 (5 bases). The CDR3 covers 16 residues. Germline V gene lookup returns CDR1 MGHRA and CDR2 YSYEKL. V was clipped by 0 bases and J by 4 bases, with 16 bases between them. For the CDR3, the DNA is TGCGCCAGCAGCCAAGAGCCGGTCGGCAGGGCATACGAGCAGTACTTC. This gives the protein CASSQEPVGRAYEQYF.

The rearrangement uses TRBV18 and TRBJ2-3, with unresolved D. Trimming pared 2 bases from V and 2 bases from J, leaving 8 bases between. Germline loops: CDR1 KGHSH, CDR2 LQKENI. The CDR3 runs to 14 residues. The CDR3 spells CASSPAQLTDTQYF. CDR3 DNA sequence: TGTGCCAGCTCACCAGCACAGCTCACAGATACGCAGTATTTT.

This sequence joins TRBV4-2 and TRBJ1-6; D unresolved. The ends were cut back, 0 bases at V and 1 base at J, with 13 bases in the middle. This CDR3 comprises 18 residues. Germline V gives CDR1 LGHNA, CDR2 YNFKEQ. In DNA, the CDR3 is TGTGCCAGCAGCCAAGATATACAGAAGGAGTCCTATAATTCACCCCTCCACTTT. Its protein is CASSQDIQKESYNSPLHF.

The chain uses TRBV11-2 and TRBJ2-3; 15 nucleotides match TRBD2. From germline, CDR1 is SGHAT and CDR2 FQNNGV. The CDR3 is 18 residues long. V lost 5 bases and J lost 6; bases outside the gene matches: 12. Here the CDR3 reads CASSAGTSGRPPEDTQYF. The CDR3 bases are TGTGCCAGCAGCGCGGGGACTAGCGGGAGGCCGCCCGAGGATACGCAGTATTTT.

The chain carries TRBV29-1 and TRBJ2-6; 8 bases align to TRBD1. Germline trimming cut 4 bases from V and 0 bases from J; bases unmatched to any gene: 8. The CDR3 has 17 residues. Germline loops: CDR1 SQVTM, CDR2 ANQGSEA. The chain's CDR3 is CSVGSGTGDSGANVLTF. CDR3 bases: TGCAGCGTTGGATCCGGGACAGGAGACTCTGGGGCCAACGTCCTGACTTTC.

The chain carries TRBV4-3 and TRBJ2-3; maybe TRBD2 (6 bases). This CDR3 region has 15 residues. Germline V gene lookup returns CDR1 LGHNA and CDR2 YSLEER. The V gene lost 3 bases and the J gene lost 5 bases, with 15 bases spanning the gap. The CDR3 DNA is TGCGCCAGCAGCCATGATAGGGCGGGAAGAGATACGCAGTATTTT. Residues: CASSHDRAGRDTQYF.

This clonotype has a handful of counts. The rearrangement uses TRBV11-3 and TRBJ2-2; no firm D call. The CDR3 runs 13 residues. Trimming removed 5 bases at V and 5 bases at J, with 9 bases between. Per the germline V gene, CDR1 is SGHNT and CDR2 is YENEEA. The CDR3 DNA follows: TGTGCCAGCAGCCCCCGACAAACCGGGGAGCTGTTTTTT. It codes for CASSPRQTGELFF.

CDR3 region: CSVVDYRTDTQYF. The CDR3, as DNA: TGCAGCGTTGTGGACTACCGCACAGATACGCAGTATTTT. The chain links TRBV29-1 to TRBJ2-3; D might be TRBD2 (6 bases). The CDR3 has 13 residues. Germline CDR1 reads SQVTM; CDR2 reads ANQGSEA. V dropped 4 bases and J dropped 1 base, with 9 bases sitting between them.

V and J are TRBV12-3 or TRBV12-4 and TRBJ1-1; the D gene is possibly TRBD1 (5 bases). Trimming cost V 7 bases and J 6 bases, with 21 bases left between them. The CDR3 runs to 15 residues. The CDR3 bases are TGTGCCAGCACGCCACTAATGGGGGGGAGCTCTGAAGCTTTCTTT. Its protein is CASTPLMGGSSEAFF.

The V gene is TRBV27, the J gene TRBJ1-5; no definite D call. Germline CDR1 and CDR2: MNHEY and SMNVEV (reference sequence). Trimming pared 2 bases from V and 4 bases from J, leaving 18 bases between. CDR3 size: 17 residues. The chain's CDR3 is CASSLRQDQFRNQPQHF. The CDR3 DNA reads TGTGCCAGCAGTTTAAGGCAGGATCAGTTTAGAAATCAGCCCCAGCATTTT.

The J gene is TRBJ2-1, the V gene TRBV20-1; D is unclear. CDR1 DFQATT and CDR2 SNEGSKA come from the germline V gene (reference sequence). The CDR3 has 15 residues. Trimming took 3 bases from V and 0 from J, leaving 12 bases between them. The CDR3 is CSARTFGSSYNEQFF. Written as DNA, the CDR3 is TGCAGTGCTAGGACATTTGGAAGCTCCTACAATGAGCAGTTCTTC.

CDR3 loop: CASSLVRTNLGDTQYF. The CDR3 nucleotides are TGTGCCAGCAGCTTAGTTCGGACAAACCTCGGGGATACGCAGTATTTT. This chain joins TRBV11-2 and TRBJ2-3; tentative D call: TRBD1 (5 bases). Germline assignment: CDR1 SGHAT and CDR2 FQNNGV. The CDR3 contains 16 residues. Trimming removed 1 base from V and 6 bases from J, with 17 bases in between.

This chain joins TRBV29-1 and TRBJ2-5; D ambiguous. CDR1 is SQVTM, CDR2 ANQGSEA, per germline. With 4 bases removed from V and 1 base from J, the gap between germline ends came to 1 base. This CDR3 has 10 amino acids. The CDR3 DNA reads as TGCAGCGTTGGCCAAGAGACCCAGTACTTC. Residues: CSVGQETQYF. The full variable domain, in which reference TRBV29-1 and TRBJ2-5 provide the parts outside the CDR3, is SAVISQKPSRDICQRGTSLTIQCQVDSQVTMMFWYRQQPGQSLTLIATANQGSEATYESGFVIDKFPISRPNLTFSTLTVSNMSPEDSSIYLCSVGQETQYFGPGTRLLVL.

The gene calls are TRBV29-1 and TRBJ1-5; D not certain. The CDR3 is 13 amino acids. Germline CDR1 SQVTM, CDR2 ANQGSEA. The V end lost 4 bases, the J end lost 1 base, and 8 bases lay between the germline ends. DNA of the CDR3: TGCAGCGTTGCAACTGGGAGCAATCAGCCCCAGCATTTT. Protein: CSVATGSNQPQHF.

V usage is TRBV20-1 and J usage is TRBJ2-1; no clear D gene. Germline CDR1 and CDR2: DFQATT and SNEGSKA (reference sequence). The length of the CDR3 is 12 residues. V lost 1 base and J lost 10, with 11 bases in between. This chain's CDR3 is CSARAGAGEQFF. The CDR3 nucleotides read TGCAGTGCTAGAGCCGGCGCCGGCGAGCAGTTCTTC.

This clonotype was observed once. The gene calls are TRBV4-1 and TRBJ2-5; maybe TRBD2 (6 bases). Trimming stripped 1 base from V and 3 bases from J, with 12 bases between. This CDR3 region has 15 residues. Germline lookup yields CDR1 MGHRA and CDR2 YSYEKL. The CDR3 nucleotides are TGCGCCAGCAGCCAAGTTTCACTAGCAGAAGAGACCCAGTACTTC. It encodes CASSQVSLAEETQYF.

The chain combines TRBV29-1 with TRBJ2-7, with TRBD1 identical over 7 bases. Germline CDR1 SQVTM, CDR2 ANQGSEA. This CDR3 has 12 residues. Germline trimming cut 7 bases from V and 5 bases from J; bases unmatched to any gene: 8. The CDR3 sequence is CSATPGTDEQYF. The CDR3 DNA is TGCAGCGCTACTCCCGGGACAGACGAGCAGTACTTC.

This rearrangement joins TRBV11-1 to TRBJ1-3; a weak D match, TRBD1 (5 bases). Germline CDR1 reads SGHAT; CDR2 reads FQDESV (reference sequence). V was trimmed by 5 bases and J by 1 base, leaving 18 bases between them. CDR3 length: 17 residues. CDR3 DNA: TGTGCCAGCAGCAAAGGACCACAGGAGCCTTCTGGAAACACCATATATTTT. Protein: CASSKGPQEPSGNTIYF.

This clonotype was counted only a few times. The chain is built from TRBV10-2 and TRBJ2-5; 10 nucleotides align to TRBD2. The germline V gene encodes CDR1 WSHSY and CDR2 SAAADI. Trimming cost V 5 bases and J 4 bases; bases outside gene matches: 4. This CDR3 has 14 amino acids. CDR3 in amino acids: CASSKREGVETQYF. The CDR3, as DNA: TGCGCCAGCAGTAAGCGGGAGGGGGTAGAGACCCAGTACTTC.

The chain recombines TRBV29-1 with TRBJ2-5, with D hard to call. The CDR3 has 12 residues. Germline CDR1 and CDR2: SQVTM and ANQGSEA. With 4 bases removed from V and 1 base from J, the gap between germline ends came to 7 bases. The CDR3 sequence: CSVVGSQETQYF. The CDR3 DNA follows: TGCAGCGTTGTTGGCAGCCAAGAGACCCAGTACTTC. The full variable domain, completed using reference TRBV29-1 and TRBJ2-5, is SAVISQKPSRDICQRGTSLTIQCQVDSQVTMMFWYRQQPGQSLTLIATANQGSEATYESGFVIDKFPISRPNLTFSTLTVSNMSPEDSSIYLCSVVGSQETQYFGPGTRLLVL.

This clonotype was found a few times. The chain carries TRBV11-3 and TRBJ2-2, with TRBD2 matching over 7 bases. This CDR3 spans 16 amino acids. Trimming cost V 6 bases and J 2 bases; bases outside gene matches: 9. Germline values: CDR1 SGHNT, CDR2 YENEEA. This CDR3 reads CASSYAGLPNTGELFF. In nucleotides, the CDR3 is TGTGCCAGCAGTTACGCGGGACTACCTAACACCGGGGAGCTGTTTTTT.